This T cell receptor beta chain was profiled in a study of neoadjuvant anti-PD-1 for oral cavity cancer (dated by TCRdb to the early 2020s). Regarding the research as a whole: Three to four biweekly doses of nivolumab at 3 mg/kg were mostly administered to patients before curative-intent surgical resection. Patients who did not progress were given a fourth nivolumab dose at about day 43 and had definitive surgical resection on days 50-56. Patients with complete response, partial response or stable disease by RECIST 1.1 were defined as responders, whereas patients with progression were defined as non-responders. An approximately 32% response rate was observed in the parent correlative cohort, in which more than nine patients were included. Broad study findings and their caveats: Only a few patients per response group were included in the TCR analyses, and the authors called for validation in larger cohorts. After neoadjuvant nivolumab, T cell clonality (Gini index) in PBMCs was significantly higher in non-responders than in responders. Higher pretreatment blood Treg/Th17 ratios correlated with higher pretreatment blood TCRbeta clonality and lower post-treatment tumor TCRbeta clonality.

V was cut back by 2 bases and J by 14 bases, leaving a gap of 13 bases between them. Including the terminal cysteine and phenylalanine, the CDR3 comprises 13 residues. Here the CDR3 DNA is all that survives: 39 bases in frame from base 1. CDR1 SGHTA and CDR2 FQGTGA were looked up in the germline V gene. Taken with the paper, the label for time point translates to: after neoadjuvant nivolumab, at surgical resection. Patients had been newly diagnosed with stage II-IVA oral cavity squamous cell carcinoma, and no prior systemic or radiation treatment had been given to the patients. The cohort consisted of patients with HPV-negative, locally advanced oral cavity squamous cell carcinoma. No culture maintenance or expansion was done, as the peripheral blood mononuclear cells went straight to analysis. Samples were obtained from a longitudinal correlative study of a single-arm phase II trial of neoadjuvant nivolumab in oral cavity squamous cell carcinoma. Subject-matched pre- and post-treatment PBMCs and tumors from three responders and three non-responders underwent genomic DNA-based TCRbeta sequencing. Peripheral blood mononuclear cells were collected before nivolumab treatment and were collected again after treatment, at the time of surgery. The Maxwell RSC DNA from Cells kit was used to isolate genomic DNA from PBMCs.

Concerning this clone itself: Its target antigen remains unknown. No much larger clone exists at a distance of one base, and base qualities are not known.

For deep sequencing of PBMC libraries, mostly around 480 ng of input genomic DNA was used, and six replicates were run per sample. The immunoSEQ hsTCRbeta kit was used to prepare TCRbeta libraries according to the manufacturer's instructions. An Illumina NovaSeq 6000 S4 flow cell was used to sequence the final libraries, which had first been combined to 3 nM. The published analysis was carried out like this. The immunoSEQ Analyzer handled quality control and preprocessing of the raw data. The analysis was restricted to productive rearrangements, with each unique CDR3 amino acid sequence defining a clonotype. Repertoire clonality was estimated as the Gini-Simpson index, computed with the R package tcR. Gini indices were compared with Student's t test, and associations with tumor size change were assessed by Pearson correlation. This is the immuneACCESS table as TCRdb keeps it, with only in-frame sequences that have V and J called. A part of the clones is gone; compared with another copy, unresolved V genes explain less than half, and the rest is unexplained. V, J and clone size were drawn from that table, and D and trimming were deduced from the DNA. The sample table holds around 68,000 clones, of which approximately 87% were seen once. The top ten constitute less than 3% of the sample.

The sequences come from PBMCs, collected after nivolumab (anti-PD-1) treatment. This TCR derives from a person aged 35-79 years with oral cavity squamous cell carcinoma. The rearranged chain carries TRBV7-3 and TRBJ1-6, with TRBD1 as a weak D call on 5 bases. The nucleotides are TGTGCCAGCAGCTTAGCAGGGTTAGAATCCCTCCACTTT. Translated, this is CASSLAGLESLHF.